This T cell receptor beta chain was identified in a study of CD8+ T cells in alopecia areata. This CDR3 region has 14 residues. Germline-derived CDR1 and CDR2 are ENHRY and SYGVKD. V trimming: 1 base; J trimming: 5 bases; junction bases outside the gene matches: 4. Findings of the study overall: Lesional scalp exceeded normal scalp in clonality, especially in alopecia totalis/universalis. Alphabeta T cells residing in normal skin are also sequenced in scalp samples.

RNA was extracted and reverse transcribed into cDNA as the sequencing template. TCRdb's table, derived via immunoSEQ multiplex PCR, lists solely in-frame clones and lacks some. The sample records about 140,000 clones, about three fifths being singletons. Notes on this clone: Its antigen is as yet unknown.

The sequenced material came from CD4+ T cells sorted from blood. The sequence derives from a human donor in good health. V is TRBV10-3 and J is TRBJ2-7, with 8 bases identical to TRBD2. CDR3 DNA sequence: TGTGCCATCAGTGAGTGGAGCGGGAGTAACGAGCAGTACTTC. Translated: CAISEWSGSNEQYF.